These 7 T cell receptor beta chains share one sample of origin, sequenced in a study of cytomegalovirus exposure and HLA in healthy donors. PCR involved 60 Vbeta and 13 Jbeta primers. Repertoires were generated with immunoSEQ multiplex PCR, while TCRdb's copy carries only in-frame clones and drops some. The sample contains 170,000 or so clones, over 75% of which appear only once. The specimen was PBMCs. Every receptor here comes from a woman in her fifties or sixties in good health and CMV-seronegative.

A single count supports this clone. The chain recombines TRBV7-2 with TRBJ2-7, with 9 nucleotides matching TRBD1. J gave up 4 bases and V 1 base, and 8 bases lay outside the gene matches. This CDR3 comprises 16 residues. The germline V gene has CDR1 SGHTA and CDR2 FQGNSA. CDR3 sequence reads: CASSLGTRDREYEQYF. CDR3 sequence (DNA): TGTGCCAGCAGCTTAGGGACCCGGGACAGGGAGTACGAGCAGTACTTC.

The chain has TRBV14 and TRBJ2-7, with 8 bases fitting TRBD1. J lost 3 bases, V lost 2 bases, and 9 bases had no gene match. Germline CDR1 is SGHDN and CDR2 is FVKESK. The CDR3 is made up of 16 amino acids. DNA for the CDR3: TGTGCCAGCAGCCAAAGGACCGGGACAGGTAGCTACGAGCAGTACTTC. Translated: CASSQRTGTGSYEQYF.

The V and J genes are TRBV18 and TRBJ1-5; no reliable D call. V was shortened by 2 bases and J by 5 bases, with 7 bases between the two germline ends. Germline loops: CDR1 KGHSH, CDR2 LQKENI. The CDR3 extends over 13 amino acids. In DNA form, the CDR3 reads TGTGCCAGCTCACCAGGGCCAGATCAGCCCCAGCATTTT. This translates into CASSPGPDQPQHF.

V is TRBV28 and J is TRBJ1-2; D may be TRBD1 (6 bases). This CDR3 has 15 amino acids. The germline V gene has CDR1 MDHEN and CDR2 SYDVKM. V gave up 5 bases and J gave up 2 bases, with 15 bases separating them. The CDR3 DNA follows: TGTGCCAGCAGTCCATCCGGGACACTAAACTATGGCTACACCTTC. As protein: CASSPSGTLNYGYTF.

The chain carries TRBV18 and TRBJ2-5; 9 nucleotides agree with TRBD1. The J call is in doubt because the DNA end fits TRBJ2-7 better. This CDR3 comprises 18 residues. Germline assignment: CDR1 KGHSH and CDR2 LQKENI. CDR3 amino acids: CASSPRPGTGSWTYEQYF. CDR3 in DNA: TGTGCCAGCTCACCTCGTCCCGGGACAGGGTCGTGGACCTACGAGCAGTACTTC.

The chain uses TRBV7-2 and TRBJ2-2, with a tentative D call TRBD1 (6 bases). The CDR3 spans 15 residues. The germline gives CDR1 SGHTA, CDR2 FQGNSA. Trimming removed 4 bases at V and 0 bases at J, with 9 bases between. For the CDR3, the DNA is TGTGCCAGCAGCTGGGGGCTCACGAACACCGGGGAGCTGTTTTTT. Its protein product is CASSWGLTNTGELFF.

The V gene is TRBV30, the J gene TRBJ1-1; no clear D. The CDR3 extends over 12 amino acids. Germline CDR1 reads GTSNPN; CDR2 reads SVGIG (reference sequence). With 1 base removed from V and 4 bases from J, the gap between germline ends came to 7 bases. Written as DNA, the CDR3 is TGTGCCTGGAGTGATCTCCCCACTGAAGCTTTCTTT. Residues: CAWSDLPTEAFF.